The 27 T cell receptor beta chains below all came from one sample that was sequenced in a study of a mutant IDH1 vaccine in newly diagnosed glioma. Assay: immunoSEQ multiplex PCR; the TCRdb copy retains only in-frame clones and omits some. Of tens of thousands of clones in the sample, roughly 77% were seen once. No antigen is known for these receptors. Documented time point: week 47, end of study. Vaccine doses each comprised 300 ug of mutant IDH1 20-mer peptide, with topical imiquimod. The sample was PBMCs, taken from a glioma patient whose treatment included an IDH1 peptide vaccine. Source of these receptors: a man aged 35-49 years with glioma.

In nucleotides, the CDR3 is TGTGCCAGTAGTCGGGCTAGCGGGGGAGGCACAGATACGCAGTATTTT. Encoded protein: CASSRASGGGTDTQYF. The rearrangement uses TRBV19 and TRBJ2-3; TRBD2 aligns across 10 bases. Germline values: CDR1 LNHDA, CDR2 SQIVND (reference sequence). Losses at the gene ends were 5 bases for V and 1 base for J; bases not matched to a gene: 6. CDR3 length: 16 residues.

The V gene is TRBV5-6, the J gene TRBJ2-7; 8 nucleotides agree with TRBD1. Losses at the gene ends were 3 bases for V and 0 bases for J; bases not matched to a gene: 2. The length of the CDR3 is 14 residues. Germline-derived CDR1 and CDR2 are SGHDT and YYEEEE. Here the CDR3 DNA reads TGTGCCAGCAGCTGGGACAGGAGCTCCTACGAGCAGTACTTC. Protein sequence: CASSWDRSSYEQYF.

CDR3: CASSQEAGQGVNEQFF. The DNA for the CDR3 is TGTGCCAGCAGCCAAGAAGCGGGACAGGGCGTCAATGAGCAGTTCTTC. The chain uses TRBV4-2 and TRBJ2-1, with 9 positions matching TRBD1. The V segment lost 0 bases and the J segment 6 bases; nucleotides outside the gene matches: 6. The CDR3 runs to 16 residues. Germline lookup yields CDR1 LGHNA and CDR2 YNFKEQ.

The rearrangement uses TRBV28 and TRBJ2-5; a possible D gene is TRBD1 (5 bases). V lost 7 bases to trimming and J lost 3 bases, with 9 bases between them. CDR1 is MDHEN and CDR2 is SYDVKM in the germline V gene. This CDR3 contains 12 residues. The CDR3 reads CASIAGKETQYF. As DNA, the CDR3 is TGTGCCAGCATCGCAGGGAAAGAGACCCAGTACTTC.

The chain recombines TRBV9 with TRBJ1-1, with D perhaps TRBD1 (6 bases). Deletions cut 3 bases from V and 4 bases from J, with 13 bases between. The CDR3 has 14 amino acids. The germline V gene has CDR1 SGDLS and CDR2 YYNGEE. CDR3 sequence: CASSEGGRTTEAFF. The CDR3 nucleotides are TGTGCCAGCAGCGAGGGGGGGAGGACCACTGAAGCTTTCTTT.

The rearrangement links TRBV19 to TRBJ2-7; the D is unclear. Trimming took off 4 bases at V and 2 bases at J, with 9 bases between the two ends. Germline V gene lookup returns CDR1 LNHDA and CDR2 SQIVND (reference sequence). The CDR3 runs 13 residues. Written as DNA, the CDR3 is TGTGCCAGTAGTACGACGGTTACCTACGAGCAGTACTTC. It codes for CASSTTVTYEQYF.

This clone was seen a handful of times. This chain joins TRBV18 and TRBJ1-2; 8 bases are shared with TRBD1. Germline V gives CDR1 KGHSH, CDR2 LQKENI. Trimming at V came to 6 bases and at J to 4 bases, leaving 10 bases not matched to a gene. The CDR3 sequence is 15 residues long. CDR3 residues: CASSPTGAQSYGYTF. The CDR3 DNA is TGTGCCAGCTCGCCGACAGGGGCCCAGTCCTATGGCTACACCTTC.

The rearrangement joins TRBV28 to TRBJ2-7; D is unclear. Germline values: CDR1 MDHEN, CDR2 SYDVKM. This CDR3 is 13 amino acids long. The germline V and J ends were trimmed by 7 bases and 5 bases, with 15 bases remaining between them. The CDR3 protein is CASTSSRFDEQYF. For the CDR3, the DNA is TGTGCCAGCACATCGTCTAGATTCGACGAGCAGTACTTC. The full variable domain, rest sourced from reference TRBV28 and TRBJ2-7, is DVKVTQSSRYLVKRTGEKVFLECVQDMDHENMFWYRQDPGLGLRLIYFSYDVKMKEKGDIPEGYSVSREKKERFSLILESASTNQTSMYLCASTSSRFDEQYFGPGTRLTVT.

The chain uses TRBV27 and TRBJ2-2; D is unresolved. Germline CDR1 is MNHEY and CDR2 is SMNVEV (reference sequence). This CDR3 has 14 amino acids. V shed 7 bases and J shed 6 bases, with 15 bases lying between them. In DNA form, the CDR3 reads TGTGCCAGCAAGCCCGGGCCTTGGTCCGGGGAGCTGTTTTTT. Amino acids: CASKPGPWSGELFF.

The chain recombines TRBV4-1 with TRBJ2-7; TRBD2 is a possible D gene (5 bases). Per germline, CDR1 MGHRA and CDR2 YSYEKL. This CDR3 is 15 amino acids long. Trimming shortened V by 0 bases and J by 0 bases, and 9 bases separated the two germline ends. CDR3 amino acids: CASSQELASSYEQYF. Written as DNA, the CDR3 is TGCGCCAGCAGCCAAGAATTAGCGTCCTCCTACGAGCAGTACTTC.

The chain links TRBV4-1 to TRBJ2-1; no reliable D call. CDR3 length: 14 amino acids. Trimming removed 1 base from V and 8 bases from J, with 12 bases in between. CDR1 and CDR2 from the germline V gene are MGHRA and YSYEKL. CDR3 amino acids: CASSQVGEIDEQFF. CDR3 DNA: TGCGCCAGCAGCCAAGTTGGGGAAATAGATGAGCAGTTCTTC.

This clone was observed a few times. The chain is built from TRBV4-2 and TRBJ2-3; D might be TRBD2 (5 bases). Germline CDR1 and CDR2: LGHNA and YNFKEQ. This CDR3 contains 17 residues. Trimming left V 0 bases short and J 5 bases short, with 18 bases between. CDR3 residues: CASSQDQSGRRGDTQYF. The CDR3 bases are TGTGCCAGCAGCCAAGATCAATCGGGGAGACGCGGAGATACGCAGTATTTT.

This sequence joins TRBV4-1 and TRBJ2-2; 8 bases are shared with TRBD1. Per germline, CDR1 MGHRA and CDR2 YSYEKL. The trim removed 6 bases at V and 1 base at J, leaving 4 bases unmatched. The CDR3 is made up of 15 amino acids. This CDR3 reads CASSSGTGNTGELFF. For the CDR3, the DNA is TGCGCCAGCAGTTCCGGGACAGGGAACACCGGGGAGCTGTTTTTT.

Comments on this clone: One end of the junction does not line up with germline, which may come from a read error. CDR3 sequence: CASSLGIAGGPHNEQFF. The CDR3 DNA reads as TGTGCTAGCAGCTTGGGAATAGCGGGAGGGCCCCACAATGAGCAGTTCTTC. This chain joins TRBV7-7 and TRBJ2-1; 11 nucleotides align to TRBD2. This CDR3 contains 17 residues. The germline CDR1 and CDR2 sequences are SSHAT and FNYEAQ (reference sequence).

This sequence joins TRBV5-4 and TRBJ2-6; D gene ambiguous. CDR1 SGHNT and CDR2 YYREEE come from the germline V gene (reference sequence). The V and J ends lost 5 bases and 1 base respectively, with 7 bases between them. The CDR3 sequence is 14 residues long. CDR3: CASSPDSGANVLTF. The CDR3 coding sequence is TGTGCCAGCAGTCCCGATTCTGGGGCCAACGTCCTGACTTTC.

The CDR3 coding sequence is TGCGCCAGCAGCCCGGGACTAGCGCTATCCTACGAGCAGTACTTC. This gives the protein CASSPGLALSYEQYF. This chain connects TRBV4-3 to TRBJ2-7, with 10 bases lining up with TRBD2. With 4 bases clipped from V and 1 base from J, the junction kept 4 bases outside the gene matches. Germline CDR1 and CDR2: LGHNA and YSLEER. This CDR3 has 15 amino acids.

The CDR3 nucleotides are TGCGCCAGCAGTCAATTAGCGGACAGGGGTAATTCACCCCTCCACTTT. It codes for CASSQLADRGNSPLHF. The J gene is TRBJ1-6, the V gene TRBV23-1; TRBD1 matches at 9 bases. TRBV23-1 is flagged as an ORF with uncertain function. This CDR3 has 16 amino acids. V trimming: 1 base; J trimming: 6 bases; junction bases outside the gene matches: 4.

The V gene is TRBV6-4, the J gene TRBJ1-2; D might be TRBD1 (5 bases). The germline CDR1 and CDR2 sequences are MRHNA and SNTAGT. Trimming shortened V by 3 bases and J by 8 bases, and 22 bases separated the two germline ends. The CDR3 spans 16 residues. Here the CDR3 DNA reads TGTGCCAGCAGTGATTCGTTTACCGGGGCACCTCAGGGCTACACCTTC. It codes for CASSDSFTGAPQGYTF.

The genes are TRBV7-8 and TRBJ2-2; 8 nucleotides align to TRBD1. The junction had 3 bases not matched to a gene; V was cut back by 8 bases and J by 1 base. From germline, CDR1 is SGHVS and CDR2 FQNEAQ. This CDR3 has 14 amino acids. The CDR3: CASRDRMNTGELFF. The CDR3 bases are TGTGCCAGCCGGGACAGGATGAACACCGGGGAGCTGTTTTTT. The variable domain in full, completed from reference TRBV7-8 and TRBJ2-2, reads GAGVSQSPRYKVAKRGQDVALRCDPISGHVSLFWYQQALGQGPEFLTYFQNEAQLDKSGLPSDRFFAERPEGSVSTLKIQRTQQEDSAVYLCASRDRMNTGELFFGEGSRLTVL.

V usage is TRBV30 and J usage is TRBJ2-3; 8 positions match TRBD2. From germline, CDR1 is GTSNPN and CDR2 SVGIG (reference sequence). The J segment lost 2 bases and the V segment lost 2 bases, leaving 9 bases of the junction unmatched. The CDR3 consists of 16 residues. The CDR3 DNA follows: TGTGCCTGGAGTTTCAAGCGGGGGCTCTTCACAGATACGCAGTATTTT. Translation: CAWSFKRGLFTDTQYF.

The CDR3 loop is CASSLSAGTDTYEQYF. The CDR3 nucleotides are TGTGCCAGCAGCCTTAGCGCCGGGACAGACACCTACGAGCAGTACTTC. The chain is built from TRBV11-2 and TRBJ2-7; 7 bases match TRBD1. The trim removed 5 bases at V and 2 bases at J, leaving 12 bases unmatched. The CDR3 spans 16 residues. Germline V CDR1 and CDR2: SGHAT, FQNNGV.

This chain links TRBV5-1 with TRBJ1-4; TRBD1 agrees at 9 bases. The V and J ends lost 0 bases and 6 bases, in that order; junction bases with no gene match: 6. CDR1 is SGHRS, CDR2 YFSETQ, per germline. The CDR3 is 16 residues long. The DNA of the CDR3 is TGCGCCAGCAGCTTGGTACAGGGGGCTTCGGATGAAAAACTGTTTTTT. Translation: CASSLVQGASDEKLFF.

The chain recombines TRBV7-8 with TRBJ2-7; TRBD1 aligns across 7 bases. This CDR3 has 15 amino acids. Germline values: CDR1 SGHVS, CDR2 FQNEAQ. Trimming cost V 5 bases and J 0 bases; bases outside gene matches: 7. CDR3: CASSPKTGISYEQYF. In nucleotides, the CDR3 is TGTGCCAGCAGCCCCAAGACAGGGATCTCCTACGAGCAGTACTTC.

The chain joins TRBV7-9 to TRBJ2-2; unclear D gene. Germline V gene data show CDR1 as SEHNR and CDR2 as FQNEAQ (reference sequence). Trimming took off 1 base at V and 4 bases at J, with 10 bases between the two ends. CDR3 length equals 15 residues. In nucleotides, the CDR3 is TGTGCCAGCAGCTTAGGGCCCACTGCCACCGGGGAGCTGTTTTTT. It yields the protein CASSLGPTATGELFF.

The chain recombines TRBV4-2 with TRBJ2-1, with 13 positions matching TRBD2. The CDR3 loop spans 17 amino acids. Germline CDR1 and CDR2: LGHNA and YNFKEQ. Trimming cost V 4 bases and J 0 bases; bases outside gene matches: 3. For the CDR3, the DNA is TGTGCCAGCAGCCCGAGGACTAGCGGGAGCTCCTACAATGAGCAGTTCTTC. It translates to CASSPRTSGSSYNEQFF.

The CDR3 sequence: CASGLVLSGEWTNSPLHF. The CDR3 region has the DNA TGTGCTAGTGGTTTGGTATTGTCGGGGGAGTGGACTAATTCACCCCTCCACTTT. V is TRBV12-5 and J is TRBJ1-6, with a possible D match to TRBD1 (5 bases). Germline loops: CDR1 LGHNT, CDR2 FRNRAP. The V end was cut by 0 bases, the J end by 6 bases, with 18 bases between. The CDR3 runs to 18 residues.

This chain links TRBV28 with TRBJ2-2, with TRBD1 as a possible D gene (6 bases). This CDR3 spans 15 amino acids. Germline assignment: CDR1 MDHEN and CDR2 SYDVKM. Trimming took 2 bases from V and 6 from J, leaving 13 bases between them. CDR3 bases: TGTGCCAGCAGTTTAAACAGGGTTGGCGCCGGGGAGCTGTTTTTT. As protein: CASSLNRVGAGELFF.